This passage covers 3 T cell receptor beta chains from one sample sequenced in a study of blood T cell repertoires in COVID-19. Assay: immunoSEQ multiplex PCR; the TCRdb copy retains only in-frame clones and omits some. The table shows about half a million clones, with roughly 89% occurring only once. Sequenced: peripheral blood. The origin of the receptors is a man between 18 and 29 years old with COVID-19, enrolled during active disease.

With respect to this clone: This specimen includes other DNA sequences encoding the same CDR3. This sequence joins TRBV3-1 (or the pseudogene TRBV3-2) and TRBJ2-7, with 8 bases identical to TRBD2. Unmatched junction bases numbered 4, after V lost 4 bases and J lost 2 bases. CDR3 length equals 14 residues. The V gene's germline CDR1 is LGHDT and CDR2 YNNKEL (reference sequence). CDR3 sequence (DNA): TGTGCCAGCAGCCCCCGGGGGGGCCCCTACGAGCAGTACTTC. Its protein product is CASSPRGGPYEQYF.

J is TRBJ1-1 and V is TRBV30, with D tentatively TRBD1 (5 bases). The CDR3 is made up of 11 amino acids. The germline CDR1 and CDR2 sequences are GTSNPN and SVGIG (reference sequence). V shed 5 bases and J shed 10 bases, with 14 bases lying between them. This chain's CDR3 is CAWEGPGGAFF. CDR3 nucleotides: TGTGCCTGGGAGGGCCCGGGGGGAGCTTTCTTT. Looking up the rest from reference TRBV30 and TRBJ1-1 gives the full variable domain: SQTIHQWPATLVQPVGSPLSLECTVEGTSNPNLYWYRQAAGRGLQLLFYSVGIGQISSEVPQNLSASRPQDRQFILSSKKLLLSDSGFYLCAWEGPGGAFFGQGTRLTVV.

The chain uses TRBV6-5 and TRBJ1-1; a weak D match, TRBD1 (5 bases). There are 14 residues in the CDR3. Trimming pared 6 bases from V and 2 bases from J, leaving 13 bases between. CDR1 is MNHEY, CDR2 SVGAGI, per germline. Written as DNA, the CDR3 is TGTGCCAGCAGGCCAATCGACAGAAACACTGAAGCTTTCTTT. It specifies CASRPIDRNTEAFF.